A single sample is the source of the 5 T cell receptor beta chains below, sequenced in a study of blood T cell repertoires in COVID-19. Assay: immunoSEQ multiplex PCR; the TCRdb copy retains only in-frame clones and omits some. The sample shows 98,000 or so clones, around 83% of them seen only once. Sequencing was done on a sample of peripheral blood. Receptors were obtained from an elderly woman with active or convalescent COVID-19.

The chain couples TRBV12-3 or TRBV12-4 to TRBJ1-1; D unresolved. There are 13 residues in the CDR3. V gave up 2 bases and J gave up 5 bases, with 9 bases separating them. DNA of the CDR3: TGTGCCAGCAGTTTAACGAGGAGGACTGAAGCTTTCTTT. Translated: CASSLTRRTEAFF.

V usage is TRBV2 and J usage is TRBJ2-6, with D perhaps TRBD2 (5 bases). With 7 bases removed from V and 1 base from J, the gap between germline ends came to 11 bases. Germline V gene sequence: CDR1 SNHLY, CDR2 FYNNEI. This CDR3 spans 15 amino acids. The CDR3 DNA reads as TGTGCCAGCACCCCCGGGGTTTCTGGGGCCAACGTCCTGACTTTC. As protein: CASTPGVSGANVLTF.

The table lists this clone with many counts. This sequence joins TRBV24-1 and TRBJ2-5; TRBD2 aligns across 12 bases. The V segment lost 3 bases and the J segment 4 bases; nucleotides outside the gene matches: 8. The CDR3 has 17 amino acids. Germline V gene sequence: CDR1 KGHDR, CDR2 SFDVKD. The CDR3 is CATSDPLAGGLSETQYF. The CDR3 nucleotides read TGTGCCACCAGTGATCCGCTAGCGGGAGGGTTATCAGAGACCCAGTACTTC.

The rearrangement links TRBV4-2 to TRBJ2-2; 7 nucleotides align to TRBD2. V trimming: 1 base; J trimming: 7 bases; junction bases outside the gene matches: 9. The CDR3 length is 16 residues. CDR1 and CDR2 from the germline V gene are LGHNA and YNFKEQ. The CDR3 is CASSQATSGKGGELFF. DNA of the CDR3: TGTGCCAGCAGCCAAGCAACCAGCGGGAAGGGCGGGGAGCTGTTTTTT.

The chain carries TRBV10-3 and TRBJ1-2, with 9 bases fitting TRBD1. CDR3 size: 15 residues. The ends lost 7 bases at V and 3 bases at J; junction bases unmatched: 9. CDR1 is ENHRY, CDR2 SYGVKD, per germline. CDR3 region: CAITADRGQYYGYTF. CDR3 nucleotides: TGTGCCATCACTGCGGACAGGGGCCAGTACTATGGCTACACCTTC.